The T cell receptor (beta chain) under discussion was sequenced for a study of cytomegalovirus exposure and HLA in healthy donors. For the study at large: Most genotyped donors, 75% to 85% of about 400, had Caucasian-associated genetic ancestry.

Study-level findings and limits: Sequencing likely caused a cluster of highly shared sequence variants.

Healthy bone marrow donors supplied every sample. For this clone: Antigen unknown.

V was shortened by 2 bases and J by 0 bases, with 11 bases between the two germline ends. Germline loops: CDR1 MNHNY, CDR2 SVGAGI (reference sequence). CDR3 length: 16 residues. In the PCR, 60 Vbeta and 13 Jbeta primers were used. Profiling relied on immunoSEQ multiplex PCR, and the TCRdb table lists in-frame clones only, not all of them. The sample holds about 110,000 clones; about 70% are singletons and the top ten take 0.87%. The source material was PBMCs. The sequence derives from a woman in her twenties or thirties in good health and CMV-seronegative. This chain links TRBV6-6 with TRBJ2-4; tentative D call: TRBD1 (5 bases). CDR3 protein: CASSYLDSLAKNIQYF. The CDR3 DNA is TGTGCCAGCAGTTACCTAGACAGCCTAGCCAAAAACATTCAGTACTTC.